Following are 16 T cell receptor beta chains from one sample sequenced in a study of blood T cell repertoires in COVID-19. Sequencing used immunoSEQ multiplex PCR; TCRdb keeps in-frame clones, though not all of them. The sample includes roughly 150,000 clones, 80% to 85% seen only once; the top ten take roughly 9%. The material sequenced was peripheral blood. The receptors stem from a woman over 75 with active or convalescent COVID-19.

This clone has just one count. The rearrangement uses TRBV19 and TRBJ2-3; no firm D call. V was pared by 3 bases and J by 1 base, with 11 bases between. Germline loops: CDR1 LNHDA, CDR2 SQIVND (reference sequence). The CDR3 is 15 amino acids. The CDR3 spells CASSMPPAGTDTQYF. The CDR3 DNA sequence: TGTGCCAGTAGTATGCCTCCGGCGGGCACAGATACGCAGTATTTT.

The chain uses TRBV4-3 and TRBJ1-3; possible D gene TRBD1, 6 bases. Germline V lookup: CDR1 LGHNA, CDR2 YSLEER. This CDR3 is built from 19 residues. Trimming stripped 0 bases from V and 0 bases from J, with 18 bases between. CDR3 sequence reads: CASSQEYGSTGDSGNTIYF. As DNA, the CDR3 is TGCGCCAGCAGCCAAGAATACGGTTCGACAGGAGACTCTGGAAACACCATATATTTT.

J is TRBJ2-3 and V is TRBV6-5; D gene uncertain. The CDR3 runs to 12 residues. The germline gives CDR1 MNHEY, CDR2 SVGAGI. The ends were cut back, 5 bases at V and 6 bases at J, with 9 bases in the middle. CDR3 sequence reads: CASSPLADTQYF. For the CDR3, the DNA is TGTGCCAGCAGTCCCCTCGCGGATACGCAGTATTTT.

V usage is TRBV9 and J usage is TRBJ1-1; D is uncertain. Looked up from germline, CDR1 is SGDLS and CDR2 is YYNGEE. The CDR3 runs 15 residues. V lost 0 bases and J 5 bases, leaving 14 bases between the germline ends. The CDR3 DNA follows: TGTGCCAGCAGCGTAGAGGAGGCTTCCTGGACTGAAGCTTTCTTT. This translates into CASSVEEASWTEAFF.

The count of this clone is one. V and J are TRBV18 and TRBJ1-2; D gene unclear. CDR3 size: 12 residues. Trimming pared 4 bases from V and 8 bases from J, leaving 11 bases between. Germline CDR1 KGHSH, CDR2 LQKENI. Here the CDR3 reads CASSQPRIGYTF. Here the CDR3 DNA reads TGTGCCAGCTCACAACCCAGAATAGGCTACACCTTC.

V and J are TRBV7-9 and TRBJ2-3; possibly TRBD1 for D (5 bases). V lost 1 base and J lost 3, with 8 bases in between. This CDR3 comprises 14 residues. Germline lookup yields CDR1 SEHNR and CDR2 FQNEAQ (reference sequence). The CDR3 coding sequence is TGTGCCAGCAGCTTAGAGTGGACAACAGATACGCAGTATTTT. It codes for CASSLEWTTDTQYF.

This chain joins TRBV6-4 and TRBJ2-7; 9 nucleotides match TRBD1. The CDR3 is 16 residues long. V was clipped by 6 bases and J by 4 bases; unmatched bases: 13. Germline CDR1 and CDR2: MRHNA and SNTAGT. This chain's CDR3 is CASSPPHRDRVYEQYF. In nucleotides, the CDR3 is TGTGCCAGCAGCCCGCCGCACCGGGACAGGGTTTACGAGCAGTACTTC.

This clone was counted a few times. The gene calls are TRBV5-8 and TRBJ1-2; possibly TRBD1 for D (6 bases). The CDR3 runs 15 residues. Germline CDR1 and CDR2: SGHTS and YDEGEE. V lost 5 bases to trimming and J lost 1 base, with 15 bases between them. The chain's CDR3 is CASREGHNFNYGYTF. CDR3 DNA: TGTGCCAGCAGAGAGGGACACAACTTTAACTATGGCTACACCTTC. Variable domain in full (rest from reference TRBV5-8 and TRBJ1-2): EAGVTQSPTHLIKTRGQQATLRCSPISGHTSVYWYQQALGLGLQFLLWYDEGEERNRGNFPPRFSGRQFPNYSSELNVNALELEDSALYLCASREGHNFNYGYTFGSGTRLTVV.

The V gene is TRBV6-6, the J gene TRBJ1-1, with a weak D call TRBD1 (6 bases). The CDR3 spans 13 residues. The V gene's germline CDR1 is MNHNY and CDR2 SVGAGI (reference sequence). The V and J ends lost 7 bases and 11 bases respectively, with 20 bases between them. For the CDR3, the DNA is TGTGCCAGCACCCCGGGGGGACAAAGTAGTGCTTTCTTT. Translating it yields CASTPGGQSSAFF.

CDR3 amino acids: CASSQAWDTHSNQPQHF. CDR3 DNA sequence: TGCGCCAGCAGCCAAGCTTGGGACACCCATAGCAATCAGCCCCAGCATTTT. The V and J genes are TRBV4-1 and TRBJ1-5; the D gene is possibly TRBD1 (6 bases). The CDR3 is made up of 17 amino acids. Germline V CDR1 and CDR2: MGHRA, YSYEKL. Between the trimmed V and J ends, which lost 1 base and 0 bases, there was a span of 13 bases.

For the CDR3, the DNA is TGTGCCAGCAGCCCAAATCAAGGAAACACCATATATTTT. Translating it yields CASSPNQGNTIYF. This chain joins TRBV9 and TRBJ1-3; D unresolved. The germline CDR1 and CDR2 sequences are SGDLS and YYNGEE. The CDR3 runs to 13 residues. The V end lost 4 bases, the J end lost 4 bases, and 9 bases lay between the germline ends.

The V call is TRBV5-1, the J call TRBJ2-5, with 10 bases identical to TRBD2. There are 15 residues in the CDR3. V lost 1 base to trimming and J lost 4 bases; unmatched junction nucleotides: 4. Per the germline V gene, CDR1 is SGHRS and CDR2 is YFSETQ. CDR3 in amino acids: CASSLNSGGRETQYF. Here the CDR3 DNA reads TGCGCCAGCAGCTTGAATAGCGGGGGGAGAGAGACCCAGTACTTC.

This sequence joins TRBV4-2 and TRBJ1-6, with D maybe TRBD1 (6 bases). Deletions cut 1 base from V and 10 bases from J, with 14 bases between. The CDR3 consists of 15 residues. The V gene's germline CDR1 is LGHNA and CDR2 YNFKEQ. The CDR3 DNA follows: TGTGCCAGCAGCCAAGGGACAGCCCTGCGATCACCCCTCCACTTT. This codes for CASSQGTALRSPLHF.

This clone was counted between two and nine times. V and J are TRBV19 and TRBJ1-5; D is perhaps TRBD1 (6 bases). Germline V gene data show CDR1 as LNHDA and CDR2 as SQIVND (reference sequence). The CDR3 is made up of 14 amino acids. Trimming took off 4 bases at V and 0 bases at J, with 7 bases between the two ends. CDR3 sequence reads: CASSRTVSNQPQHF. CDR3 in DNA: TGTGCCAGTAGTAGGACAGTTAGCAATCAGCCCCAGCATTTT.

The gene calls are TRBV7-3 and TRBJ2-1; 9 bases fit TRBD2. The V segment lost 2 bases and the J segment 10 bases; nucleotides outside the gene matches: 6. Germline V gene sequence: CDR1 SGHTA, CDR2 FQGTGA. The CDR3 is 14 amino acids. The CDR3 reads CASSLAGGLEEQFF. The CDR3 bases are TGTGCCAGCAGCTTAGCGGGGGGGCTAGAGGAGCAGTTCTTC.

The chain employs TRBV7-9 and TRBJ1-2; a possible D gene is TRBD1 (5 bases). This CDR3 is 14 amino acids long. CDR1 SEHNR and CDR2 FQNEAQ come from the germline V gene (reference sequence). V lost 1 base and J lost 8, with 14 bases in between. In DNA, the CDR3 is TGTGCCAGCAGCTTAGGGTCGTTAAGACAGGGCTACACCTTC. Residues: CASSLGSLRQGYTF. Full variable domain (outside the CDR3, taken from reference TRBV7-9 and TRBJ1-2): DTGVSQNPRHKITKRGQNVTFRCDPISEHNRLYWYRQTLGQGPEFLTYFQNEAQLEKSRLLSDRFSAERPKGSFSTLEIQRTEQGDSAMYLCASSLGSLRQGYTFGSGTRLTVV.